This T cell receptor beta chain was sequenced during a study of blood T cell repertoires in COVID-19. The table came from immunoSEQ multiplex PCR; TCRdb's copy has only in-frame clones and leaves some out. This table has 120,000 or so clones, over 75% appearing once. V lost 0 bases to trimming and J lost 9 bases, with 15 bases between them. Germline V lookup: CDR1 LGHNT, CDR2 FRNRAP. The CDR3 has 15 amino acids. The receptor was isolated from a woman of 80 years or more with acute or convalescent COVID-19. V usage is TRBV12-5 and J usage is TRBJ1-5, with D perhaps matching TRBD1 (6 bases). Input material: peripheral blood. The CDR3: CASGLVYGGMTPQHF. In nucleotides, the CDR3 is TGTGCTAGTGGTTTGGTATATGGGGGCATGACGCCCCAGCATTTT.